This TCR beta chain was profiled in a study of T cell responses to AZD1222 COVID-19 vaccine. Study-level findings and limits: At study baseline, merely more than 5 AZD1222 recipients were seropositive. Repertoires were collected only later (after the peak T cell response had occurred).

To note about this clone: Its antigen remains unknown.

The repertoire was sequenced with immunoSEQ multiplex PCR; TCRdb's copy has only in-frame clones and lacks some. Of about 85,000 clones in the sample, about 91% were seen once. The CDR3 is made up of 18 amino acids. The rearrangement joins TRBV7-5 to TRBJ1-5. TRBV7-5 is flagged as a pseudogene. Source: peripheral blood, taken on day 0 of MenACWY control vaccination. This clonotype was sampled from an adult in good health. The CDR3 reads CVRSLWTELTNSNQPQHF. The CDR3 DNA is TGTGTCAGAAGCCTATGGACGGAACTTACTAATAGCAATCAGCCCCAGCATTTT.